Each of the 15 T cell receptor beta chains below was sequenced from the same sample in a study of blood T cell repertoires in COVID-19. The assay was immunoSEQ multiplex PCR, and TCRdb's table has in-frame clones only and misses some. There are approximately 260,000 clones in the sample; about nine tenths occur only once, and 1.9% lies in the top ten. The specimen was PBMCs or T cells enriched from blood (not recorded which). The receptors originated from a young woman who had recovered from COVID-19.

The genes are TRBV25-1 and TRBJ2-2; 8 bases line up with TRBD2. Per the germline V gene, CDR1 is MGHDK and CDR2 is SYGVNS. The CDR3 runs 18 residues. V dropped 0 bases and J dropped 4; count of bases not matched to a gene: 10. The CDR3 sequence: CASSEYSPAGDPTGELFF. The CDR3 DNA follows: TGTGCCAGCAGTGAATATAGTCCAGCGGGGGACCCCACCGGGGAGCTGTTTTTT.

A single count supports this clone. The chain carries TRBV10-3 and TRBJ2-2; TRBD1 agrees at 8 bases. CDR1 is ENHRY and CDR2 is SYGVKD in the germline V gene. Losses at the gene ends were 3 bases for V and 0 bases for J; bases not matched to a gene: 9. The CDR3 runs to 18 residues. The CDR3 loop is CAISDEDRDVANTGELFF. The CDR3, as DNA: TGTGCCATCAGTGACGAGGACAGGGACGTCGCGAACACCGGGGAGCTGTTTTTT.

The V gene is TRBV24-1, the J gene TRBJ1-2; tentative D call: TRBD1 (5 bases). The CDR3 runs to 14 residues. The germline V and J ends were trimmed by 6 bases and 4 bases, with 14 bases remaining between them. Germline assignment: CDR1 KGHDR and CDR2 SFDVKD. CDR3 bases: TGTGCCACCAGTATGGACACTAACCCCTATGGCTACACCTTC. This gives the protein CATSMDTNPYGYTF.

The V call is TRBV28, the J call TRBJ1-3; TRBD1 matches at 9 bases. The CDR3 runs 14 residues. V gave up 6 bases and J gave up 7 bases; unmatched junction bases: 7. Germline V gene sequence: CDR1 MDHEN, CDR2 SYDVKM. CDR3 in amino acids: CASRWGQGRNTIYF. The CDR3, as DNA: TGTGCCAGCAGATGGGGACAGGGCCGCAACACCATATATTTT.

The J gene is TRBJ1-2, the V gene TRBV5-1; D possibly corresponds to TRBD1 (6 bases). The length of the CDR3 is 14 residues. Trimming took 0 bases from V and 11 from J, leaving 17 bases between them. The germline CDR1 and CDR2 sequences are SGHRS and YFSETQ. Written as DNA, the CDR3 is TGCGCCAGCAGCTTGGAGGGCAGGGGTGATAGGTACACCTTC. Protein product: CASSLEGRGDRYTF.

The V gene is TRBV28, the J gene TRBJ2-5, with D tentatively TRBD2 (5 bases). This CDR3 is built from 19 residues. Germline V CDR1 and CDR2: MDHEN, SYDVKM. Trimming pared 4 bases from V and 0 bases from J, leaving 24 bases between. This chain's CDR3 is CASSSPHLDLDEYQETQYF. The CDR3 DNA follows: TGTGCCAGCAGTTCTCCCCACCTGGACTTGGACGAGTACCAAGAGACCCAGTACTTC.

This sequence joins TRBV2 and TRBJ1-5, with 10 bases fitting TRBD1. Per the germline V gene, CDR1 is SNHLY and CDR2 is FYNNEI. After removal of 8 bases from V and 5 bases from J, the junction contained 3 bases not matched to a gene. The CDR3 loop spans 13 amino acids. CDR3 bases: TGTGCCAGCGTCGGGACAGGGGATCAGCCCCAGCATTTT. This codes for CASVGTGDQPQHF. The entire variable domain, with the rest obtained from reference TRBV2 and TRBJ1-5, is as follows: EPEVTQTPSHQVTQMGQEVILRCVPISNHLYFYWYRQILGQKVEFLVSFYNNEISEKSEIFDDQFSVERPDGSNFTLKIRSTKLEDSAMYFCASVGTGDQPQHFGDGTRLSIL.

The V call is TRBV5-6, the J call TRBJ2-7, with D unresolved. V lost 4 bases and J lost 6, with 23 bases in between. Germline CDR1 SGHDT, CDR2 YYEEEE. The CDR3 runs 16 residues. The CDR3 reads CASSAPTEDFSPEQYF. In nucleotides, the CDR3 is TGTGCCAGCAGCGCCCCTACTGAAGATTTCTCCCCCGAGCAGTACTTC.

In nucleotides, the CDR3 is TGTGCCAGCAGCGAGTCGAGGGGAGGGAACACTGAAGCTTTCTTT. Protein: CASSESRGGNTEAFF. The chain is built from TRBV9 and TRBJ1-1, with TRBD1 as a possible D gene (5 bases). Germline V lookup: CDR1 SGDLS, CDR2 YYNGEE. Trimming pared 3 bases from V and 1 base from J, leaving 13 bases between. The CDR3 consists of 15 residues.

The DNA for the CDR3 is TGTGCCAGCAGCTTAAAACCACCGGGGGGAGGCTCTGGCTACACCTTC. Translating it yields CASSLKPPGGGSGYTF. V gene TRBV11-2 combines with J gene TRBJ1-2; weak D call: TRBD1 (5 bases). The CDR3 loop spans 16 amino acids. V lost 2 bases and J lost 7, with 20 bases in between. The germline V gene has CDR1 SGHAT and CDR2 FQNNGV. The full variable domain, in which reference TRBV11-2 and TRBJ1-2 provide the parts outside the CDR3, is EAGVAQSPRYKIIEKRQSVAFWCNPISGHATLYWYQQILGQGPKLLIQFQNNGVVDDSQLPKDRFSAERLKGVDSTLKIQPAKLEDSAVYLCASSLKPPGGGSGYTFGSGTRLTVV.

The rearrangement links TRBV2 to TRBJ2-7; a possible D gene is TRBD1 (5 bases). V lost 6 bases to trimming and J lost 2 bases, with 11 bases between them. The germline CDR1 and CDR2 sequences are SNHLY and FYNNEI. The CDR3 spans 13 residues. CDR3 sequence: CASSVDSTYEQYF. In DNA, the CDR3 is TGTGCCAGCAGCGTAGACAGCACCTACGAGCAGTACTTC.

The chain recombines TRBV6-2 or TRBV6-3 with TRBJ2-7; 10 positions agree with TRBD2. Germline V gene lookup returns CDR1 MNHEY and CDR2 SVGEGT. The CDR3 is made up of 13 amino acids. The V and J ends lost 2 bases and 9 bases, in that order; junction bases with no gene match: 4. The CDR3 loop is CASSYGPSGGQYF. CDR3 DNA: TGTGCCAGCAGTTACGGTCCTAGCGGGGGGCAGTACTTC.

The V and J genes are TRBV3-1 (or the pseudogene TRBV3-2) and TRBJ1-6, with a weak D call TRBD1 (5 bases). Per germline, CDR1 LGHDT and CDR2 YNNKEL (reference sequence). The CDR3 is 14 residues long. The germline V and J ends were trimmed by 1 base and 7 bases, with 8 bases remaining between them. The chain's CDR3 is CASSQGRGNSPLHF. The CDR3 DNA reads as TGTGCCAGCAGCCAAGGCCGGGGGAATTCACCCCTCCACTTT.

V usage is TRBV4-2 and J usage is TRBJ2-3; TRBD2 matches at 9 bases. The CDR3 totals 16 residues. Germline V gives CDR1 LGHNA, CDR2 YNFKEQ. V lost 0 bases, J lost 4 bases, and 5 bases stayed unmatched. Here the CDR3 reads CASSQDRSGRSDTQYF. CDR3 bases: TGTGCCAGCAGCCAAGATAGGAGCGGGAGGTCAGATACGCAGTATTTT.

In this sample, this clone turned up once. The rearrangement joins TRBV4-1 to TRBJ2-1; TRBD2 matches 10 bases. This CDR3 comprises 16 residues. V lost 3 bases to trimming and J lost 4 bases; unmatched junction nucleotides: 6. Germline CDR1 MGHRA, CDR2 YSYEKL. This CDR3 reads CASSHELAGGYNEQFF. CDR3 nucleotide sequence: TGCGCCAGCAGCCACGAGTTAGCGGGGGGATACAATGAGCAGTTCTTC.